A single T cell receptor beta chain is shown here with its context. The antigen is undetermined. A second about 6 to 12 cycle PCR used barcoded and J-beta primers. A tag from a template-switch adaptor with 12 random nucleotides marked each cDNA molecule. TCRdb itself ran the 5' RACE reads through MiXCR, one entry per CDR3 protein. The table lists more than 650,000 distinct CDR3 sequences, 20% to 25% of them singletons. The CDR3 has 13 residues. V was clipped by 2 bases and J by 4 bases, with 9 bases between them. CDR1 is SGHRS and CDR2 is YFSETQ in the germline V gene. This sample was included in a study of blood T cells in healthy people across ages. Findings of the study overall: There was no known CMV status for donors, so expanded clonotype changes were possibly confounded. With age, beta diversity per million T cells declined roughly linearly, significantly by 35 to 40. Naive T cell percentage showed a strong correlation with TCR beta diversity.

The sequence derives from a man in his 70s in good health. Sequencing used blood. The rearrangement joins TRBV5-1 to TRBJ1-1, with D unclear. DNA for the CDR3: TGCGCCAGCAGCTTTGAGGCCCCCACTGAAGCTTTCTTT. This codes for CASSFEAPTEAFF.